The following is a T cell receptor beta chain sequence with its context. The CDR3 extends over 15 amino acids. Between the trimmed V and J ends, which lost 2 bases and 7 bases, there was a span of 15 bases. CDR1 is MNHNS and CDR2 is SASEGT in the germline V gene. Profiled with immunoSEQ multiplex PCR; TCRdb holds only in-frame clones, not every one. The sample lists over 400,000 clones; less than 90% were seen once. This sample is drawn from a study of blood T cell repertoires in COVID-19. Study-level information: Both acute and convalescent COVID-19 samples were obtained from the United States, Italy and Spain.

Adults between roughly 18 and 89 years of age took part from 20 to 25 US areas. Participant-given clinical history determined each cohort assignment. This TCR came from a woman in her sixties or seventies who had recovered from COVID-19. This chain connects TRBV6-1 to TRBJ1-5; no definite D call. The material sequenced was PBMCs or T cells enriched from blood (not recorded which). This CDR3 is CASSETAHYRQPQHF. CDR3 DNA: TGTGCCAGCAGTGAAACGGCACACTATAGGCAGCCCCAGCATTTT.